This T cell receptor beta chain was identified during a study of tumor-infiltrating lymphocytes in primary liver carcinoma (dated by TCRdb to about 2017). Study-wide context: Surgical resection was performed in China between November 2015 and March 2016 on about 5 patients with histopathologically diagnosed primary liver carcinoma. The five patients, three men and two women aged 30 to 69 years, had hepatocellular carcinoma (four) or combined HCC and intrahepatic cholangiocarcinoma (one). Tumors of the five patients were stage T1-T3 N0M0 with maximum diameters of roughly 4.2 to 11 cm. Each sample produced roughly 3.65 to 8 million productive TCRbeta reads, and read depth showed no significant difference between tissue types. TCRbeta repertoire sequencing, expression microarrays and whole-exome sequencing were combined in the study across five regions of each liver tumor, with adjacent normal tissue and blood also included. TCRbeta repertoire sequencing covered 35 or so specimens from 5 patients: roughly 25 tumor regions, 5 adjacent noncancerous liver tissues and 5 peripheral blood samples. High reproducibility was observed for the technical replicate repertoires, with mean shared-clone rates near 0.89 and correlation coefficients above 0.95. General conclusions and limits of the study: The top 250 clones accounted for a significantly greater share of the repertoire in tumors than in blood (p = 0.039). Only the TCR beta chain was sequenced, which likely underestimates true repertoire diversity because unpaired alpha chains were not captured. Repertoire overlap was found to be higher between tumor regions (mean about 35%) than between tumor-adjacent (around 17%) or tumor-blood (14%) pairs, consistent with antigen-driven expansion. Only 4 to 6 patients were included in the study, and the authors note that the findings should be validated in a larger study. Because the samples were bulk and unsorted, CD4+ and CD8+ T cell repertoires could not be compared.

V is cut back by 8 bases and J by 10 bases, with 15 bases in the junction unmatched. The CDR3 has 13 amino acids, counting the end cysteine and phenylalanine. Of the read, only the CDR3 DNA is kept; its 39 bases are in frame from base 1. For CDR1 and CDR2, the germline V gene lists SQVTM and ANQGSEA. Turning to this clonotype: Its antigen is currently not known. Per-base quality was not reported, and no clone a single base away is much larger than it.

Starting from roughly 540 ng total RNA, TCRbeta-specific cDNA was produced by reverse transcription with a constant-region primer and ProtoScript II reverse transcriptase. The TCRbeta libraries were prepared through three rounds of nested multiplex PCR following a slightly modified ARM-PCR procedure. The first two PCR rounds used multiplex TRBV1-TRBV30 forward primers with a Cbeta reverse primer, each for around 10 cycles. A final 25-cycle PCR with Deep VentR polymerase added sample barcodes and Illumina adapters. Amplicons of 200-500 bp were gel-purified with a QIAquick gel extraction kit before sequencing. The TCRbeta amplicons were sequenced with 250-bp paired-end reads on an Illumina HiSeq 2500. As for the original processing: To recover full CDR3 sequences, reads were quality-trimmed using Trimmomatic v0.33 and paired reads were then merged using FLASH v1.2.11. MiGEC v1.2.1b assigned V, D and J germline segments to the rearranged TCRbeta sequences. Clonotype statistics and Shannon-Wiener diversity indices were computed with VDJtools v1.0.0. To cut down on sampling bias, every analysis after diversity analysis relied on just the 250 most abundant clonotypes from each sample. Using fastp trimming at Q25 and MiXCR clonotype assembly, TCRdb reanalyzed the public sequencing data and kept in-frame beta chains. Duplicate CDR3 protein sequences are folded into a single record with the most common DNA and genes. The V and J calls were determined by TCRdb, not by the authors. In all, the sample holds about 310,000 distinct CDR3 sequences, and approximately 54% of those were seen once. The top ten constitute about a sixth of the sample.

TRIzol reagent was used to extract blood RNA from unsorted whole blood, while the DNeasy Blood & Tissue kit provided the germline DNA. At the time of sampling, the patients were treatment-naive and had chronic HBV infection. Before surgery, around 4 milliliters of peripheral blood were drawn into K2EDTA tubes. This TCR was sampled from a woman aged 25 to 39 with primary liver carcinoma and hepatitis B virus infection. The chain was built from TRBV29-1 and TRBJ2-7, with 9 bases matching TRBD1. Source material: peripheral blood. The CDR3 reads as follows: CSLVGTGGLDQYF. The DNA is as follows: TGCAGCCTTGTAGGCACAGGGGGCCTCGACCAGTACTTC.